This T cell receptor beta chain was obtained from a study of cytomegalovirus exposure and HLA in healthy donors. PCR amplification relied on 60 Vbeta primers (plus 13 Jbeta primers). Here immunoSEQ multiplex PCR was the method, and the copy in TCRdb shows in-frame clones only, minus some. The sample consists of roughly 120,000 clones, about three quarters of them appearing once. Germline V gives CDR1 MNHEY, CDR2 SMNVEV (reference sequence). This CDR3 has 12 residues. V trimming: 6 bases; J trimming: 7 bases; junction bases outside the gene matches: 5. The rearrangement uses TRBV27 and TRBJ1-2; TRBD1 agrees at 7 bases. The TCR originated in a woman in her forties in good health and CMV-seropositive. The source material was PBMCs. The CDR3 protein is CASSSTGSGYTF. CDR3 sequence (DNA): TGTGCCAGCAGCTCGACAGGGAGTGGCTACACCTTC.